This TCR beta chain was profiled in a study of blood T cell repertoires in COVID-19 (TCRdb year 2020). Background for the entire study: The collaborator samples originated in the United States, Italy and Spain and spanned the acute and convalescent phases of COVID-19. The prospective study material was composed of cDNA or gDNA derived from T cells, B-cell-depleted T cells, or PBMCs. The dataset comprised deeply sampled blood TCRbeta repertoires from subjects exposed to, actively infected with, or recovered from COVID-19. The repertoires were made available in a free public database intended to serve as a resource for research on the immune response to SARS-CoV-2. Samples came from the ongoing ImmuneRACE study (first 160 participants) plus 1,254 subjects from 6 global collaborators. Nearly every sample came with metadata listing a de-identified subject ID, COVID-19 status, age in years and sex. HLA class I and class II types, where available, came from metadata supplied by the sample provider rather than from assay-based typing. Points the paper makes about the study in general: The amount of clinical and demographic metadata varied by source and participant and was provided uncurated.

The immunoSEQ Assay, a bias-controlled multiplex PCR, was used to amplify TCRbeta CDR3 regions from genomic DNA. Concerning the study's data processing: Within the assay, amplification of reference gene primers was used to estimate how many nucleated cells each sample contained. Sequence reads were collapsed and filtered to measure the absolute abundance of every unique TCRbeta CDR3 rearrangement. For each sample, productive Simpson clonality was calculated as the square root of Simpson's diversity index across productive rearrangements. In TCRdb, the immuneACCESS table is reduced to in-frame sequences with V and J assigned. These tables do not hold every clone; where another copy was compared, an unresolved V gene accounts for under half, and the others remain unexplained. From that table come the V and J calls and clone size; the DNA was used to work out D and trimming. The sample table holds 200,000 to 300,000 clones, of which 80% to 90% were seen once. The top ten hold about 2.1% of the sample.

About this clone itself: What antigen it recognizes has not been identified. Base qualities are not at hand, and no much larger clone is one base apart.

V is cut back by 2 bases and J by 1 base, with 5 bases in the junction unmatched. The germline V gene (reference sequence) yields WNHNN for CDR1 and SYGVQD for CDR2. The CDR3 covers 16 residues, taking in both the cysteine and the phenylalanine. Only the CDR3 part of the read is kept: 48 bases, read in frame from the first base. Collaborating institutions collected whole blood in K2EDTA tubes following their own protocols. For TCRbeta analysis, collaborator samples were shipped as frozen whole blood, as isolated PBMCs, or as DNA extracted from either sample type. The rearranged chain carries TRBV10-1 and TRBJ2-3; 8 middle bases align to TRBD2. Material: peripheral blood. The receptor was derived from a man aged 25-45 years with active or convalescent COVID-19. The DNA reads TGCGCCAGCAGTGAGGGTTCGCGGGGGGGCACAGATACGCAGTATTTT. Protein translation: CASSEGSRGGTDTQYF.